The source of this TCR beta chain is a study of T cells after yellow fever vaccination. From germline, CDR1 is MNHEY and CDR2 SVGEGT. The CDR3 has 13 amino acids. Trimming took off 7 bases at V and 3 bases at J, with 10 bases between the two ends. As TCR cDNA was made by 5'RACE template switching, a universal primer site and UMIs were added. TCRdb re-analysed the 5' RACE reads in MiXCR, keeping a single row per CDR3 protein. The table has under 300,000 distinct CDR3 sequences, around 6.7% seen once. The source is a man aged 25-45 years who received the YFV17D yellow fever vaccine. The V call is TRBV6-2 or TRBV6-3, the J call TRBJ1-5, with D perhaps TRBD1 (5 bases). Sequenced material: CD4+ T cells sorted from PBMCs, taken on the day of the yellow fever booster vaccination. CDR3 protein: CASTRVANQPQHF. The CDR3 DNA is TGTGCCAGCACCAGGGTAGCCAATCAGCCCCAGCATTTT.